The sequence of this T cell receptor (beta chain) was determined in a study of blood T cell repertoires in COVID-19. The CDR3 extends over 16 amino acids. Germline lookup yields CDR1 SNHLY and CDR2 FYNNEI. The trim removed 7 bases at V and 0 bases at J, leaving 12 bases unmatched. Original methodology: Reference gene primer amplification gave nucleated cell count estimates. Measured with immunoSEQ multiplex PCR; TCRdb has only the in-frame clones, and not every one. For V, J and clone size, that table is used; D and trimming come from the DNA. The top ten clones hold over 4.5% of a sample with 150,000 or so clones, around 88% of them seen once. This clone was seen a single time.

The sample taken for sequencing was peripheral blood. The chain uses TRBV2 and TRBJ2-7; TRBD1 aligns across 7 bases. This TCR was recovered from a human donor in a cohort sampled during active COVID-19. The CDR3 reads CASIPTGLVSSYEQYF. CDR3 coding DNA: TGTGCCAGCATACCGACAGGGCTCGTGTCCTCCTACGAGCAGTACTTC.